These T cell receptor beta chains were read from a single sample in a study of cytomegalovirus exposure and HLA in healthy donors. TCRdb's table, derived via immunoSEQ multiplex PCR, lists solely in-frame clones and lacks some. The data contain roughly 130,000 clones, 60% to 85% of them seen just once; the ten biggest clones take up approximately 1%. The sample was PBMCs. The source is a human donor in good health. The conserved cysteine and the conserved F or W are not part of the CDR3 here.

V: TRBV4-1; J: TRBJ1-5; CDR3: ASSQDDQGFQPQH
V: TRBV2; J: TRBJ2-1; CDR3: ASRQLPNEQF
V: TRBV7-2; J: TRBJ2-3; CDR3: ASSLVQGAIDTQY
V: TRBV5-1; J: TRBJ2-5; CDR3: ASARRAGGLQETQY
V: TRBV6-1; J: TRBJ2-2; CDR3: ASTRTGDSTGELF
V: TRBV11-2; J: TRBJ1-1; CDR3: ASNRGGIAEAF
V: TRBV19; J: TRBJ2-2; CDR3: ASSLLAGGFTGELF
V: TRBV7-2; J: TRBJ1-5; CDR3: ASSPRDSSNQPQH
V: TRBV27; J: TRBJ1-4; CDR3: ASSWSGATNEKLF
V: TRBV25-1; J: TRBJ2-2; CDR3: ASTGDSLSTGELF
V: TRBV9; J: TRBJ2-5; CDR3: ASRGEGQLQY
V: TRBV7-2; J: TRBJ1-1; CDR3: ASSFPRDMVNTEAF
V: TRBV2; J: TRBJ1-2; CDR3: ASSPWTVNYGYT
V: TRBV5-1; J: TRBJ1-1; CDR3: ASSLEQGAEAF
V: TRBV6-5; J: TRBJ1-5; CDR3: ASTRSIGEPQH
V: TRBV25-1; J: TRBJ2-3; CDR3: ASSEYFPTGKGEDTQY
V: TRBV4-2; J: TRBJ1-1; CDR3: ASSQETVMNTEAF
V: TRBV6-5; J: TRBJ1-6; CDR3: ASNEVHNSPLH
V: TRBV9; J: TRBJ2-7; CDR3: ASSEGLAGESSYEQY
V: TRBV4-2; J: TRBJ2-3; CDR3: ASSLGGKRDTQY
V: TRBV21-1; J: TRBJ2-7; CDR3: ASSKSSREPYEQY
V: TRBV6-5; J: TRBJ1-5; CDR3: ASSTLGGRNQPQH
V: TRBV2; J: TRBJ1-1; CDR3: ASRGPVAGTEAF
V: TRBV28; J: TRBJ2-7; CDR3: ASRGTGFLSYEQY
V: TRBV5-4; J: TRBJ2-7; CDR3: ASSLGSGAYEQY
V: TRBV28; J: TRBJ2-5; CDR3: ASSLRETQY
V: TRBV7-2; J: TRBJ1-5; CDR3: ASSAQTGGNQPQH
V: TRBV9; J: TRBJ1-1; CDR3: ASSVGGLGQNGAF
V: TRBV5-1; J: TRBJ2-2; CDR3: ASSPGQGRSGELF